This T cell receptor beta chain was retrieved from a study of CD4 T cells in relation to SARS-CoV-2 and coronaviruses (dated by TCRdb to about 2021). Background on the whole study: HLA restriction was mapped for shared crossreactive spike epitopes using patient-derived lymphoblastoid cell lines. The study assessed, at the TCR clonotype level, memory CD4+ T cell crossreactivity between SARS-CoV-2 and common cold coronavirus spike proteins. The Adaptive Biotechnologies TCR-sequencing kit was used for samples from a few pre-COVID donors and for the naive versus memory experiments, whereas the other data were Illumina-based. For other donors in the study, expansion assays were sequenced with a different, Illumina-based TCR-beta assay. What the research found in general, with its limitations: Crossreactivity analysis was centred on spike protein, so crossreactivity against other viral proteins was not assessed. Sequencing naive versus memory cells indicated that the assay picks up memory recall responses, not primary responses primed during culture. Compared with monoreactive clones, crossreactive clones had significantly weaker SARS-CoV-2-driven expansion, a result consistent with antigenic imprinting. In roughly 60% of donors, memory CD4+ clonotypes turned up that crossrecognized SARS-CoV-2 and at least one common cold coronavirus spike. Small numbers of patients and of tested TCRs limited the study. Pre-pandemic and post-infection samples were not both contributed by any donor, so tracing of the source of pre-existing responses was limited.

CD4+ T cells from unexposed donors were collected before the COVID-19 pandemic (2011-2018). Naive and memory CD4+ T cells were separated from cryopreserved PBMCs by CD4 enrichment followed by EasySep naive CD4+ T cell enrichment. The leukapheresis product for the unexposed donors was obtained through commercial purchase. Ficoll-Paque PLUS gradient centrifugation was used to isolate PBMCs from either whole blood or leukapheresis product. The PBMCs went either fresh into the expansion assay or into cryopreservation at -140 degrees C. The QIAamp Micro DNA Kit was used to extract genomic DNA from the CD4+ T cells. In the case of this clone: The specificity of this receptor is unknown. Base qualities are not at hand, and no much larger clone is one base apart.

Deep-resolution immunoSEQ TCR-beta sequencing was performed on DNA from uncultured naive and memory CD4+ T cells. The original pipeline was this. During preprocessing, nonproductive sequences were discarded, as were any CDR3s that did not begin with C, did not end with F or W, or were shorter than 7 amino acids. Cultured and uncultured naive and memory CD4+ repertoires were searched for CDR3s previously identified as spike- and CEF-reactive. CDR3 homology was measured as pairwise Levenshtein distance, computed with the stringdist R package after trimming three terminal residues from each end. TCRdb's version of the immuneACCESS table is confined to in-frame rearrangements and falls short of the full clone set. An unresolved V gene accounts for under half of the shortfall where checked; the remainder is of unknown origin. V, J and clone size derive from that table, while D and trimming were established from the DNA sequence. The sample includes 55,000 to 70,000 clones, with approximately 95% observed a single time. Approximately 0.25% of the sample is taken by the ten largest.

The specimen was naive CD4+ T cells from PBMCs. The cell subset or site label corresponds to: naive CD4+ T cells isolated by negative enrichment. This sequence was found in a human donor in good health.

The CDR3 protein: CAISESDRAVYGYTF. The DNA reads TGTGCCATCAGTGAGTCGGACAGGGCTGTTTATGGCTACACCTTC. The V and J segments used are TRBV10-3 and TRBJ1-2, and TRBD1 aligns with 8 junction nucleotides. As encoded in the germline V gene, CDR1 is ENHRY while CDR2 is SYGVKD. The CDR3 has 15 amino acids, counting the end cysteine and phenylalanine. Just CDR3 DNA is preserved here, 45 bases in frame from base 1. Compared with germline, V lacks 0 bases and J lacks 5 bases; bases without a gene match: 5.